This T cell receptor (beta chain) came from a study of beta chain features in type 1 diabetes. Points from the study as a whole: Whatever favoring of shorter templates PCR might show would apply equally to patients and controls. Researchers reported that naive, central memory and Treg TCRB repertoires appeared more similar in patients than in healthy donors.

Germline CDR1 is SNHLY and CDR2 is FYNNEI. After removal of 6 bases from V and 3 bases from J, the junction contained 4 bases not matched to a gene. This CDR3 comprises 13 residues. The isolated RNA, all of it, was reverse transcribed, so expressed TCRB transcripts were what got sequenced. Sequencing of naive, central memory and regulatory T cell samples gave an average of roughly 4 million reads. The data were produced by immunoSEQ multiplex PCR, yet TCRdb's version contains in-frame clones alone and is incomplete. This sample yields about 140,000 clones, of which approximately 10% are seen a single time; about 0.6% belongs to the top ten. As to this clone: The antigen is not known.

The rearrangement links TRBV2 to TRBJ1-1; 7 nucleotides agree with TRBD1. This sequence originates from a woman aged 40 to 55 in good health. Sequencing input: central memory CD4+ T cells from blood. CDR3 loop: CASSADRDTEAFF. As DNA, the CDR3 is TGTGCCAGCAGCGCTGACAGGGACACTGAAGCTTTCTTT.